The rows below give T cell receptor beta chains drawn from one sample of a study of cytomegalovirus exposure and HLA in healthy donors. Only in-frame clones appear in the TCRdb table, and some are missing; sequencing was by immunoSEQ multiplex PCR. The data show about 150,000 clones, more than 75% seen once. The sample taken for sequencing was PBMCs. These receptors all come from a human donor in good health. Both conserved end residues are part of each CDR3. Fields, in order: J gene, D gene, V gene, clone size, CDR3 protein, CDR3 DNA. A D gene is named only where the DNA matches it firmly. Part of the rows lack a size; the others show once, few, many or a class for expanded clones.

>TRBJ2-3|TRBD1|TRBV28|.
CASSPDRGVGDTQYF
TGTGCCAGCAGTCCTGACAGGGGGGTAGGGGATACGCAGTATTTT
>TRBJ1-1|TRBD1|TRBV9|.
CASSVVPTGGATEAFF
TGTGCCAGCAGCGTAGTCCCCACAGGGGGCGCGACTGAAGCTTTCTTT
>TRBJ2-2|.|TRBV5-4|.
CASSWRGGAFDTGELFF
TGTGCCAGCAGTTGGAGGGGGGGGGCCTTCGACACCGGGGAGCTGTTTTTT
>TRBJ1-1|TRBD1|TRBV11-3|.
CASSSARGDTEAFF
TGTGCCAGCAGCTCAGCCAGGGGGGACACTGAAGCTTTCTTT
>TRBJ2-2|.|TRBV25-1|.
CASSVYSPTGELFF
TGTGCCAGCAGTGTGTACAGCCCCACCGGGGAGCTGTTTTTT
>TRBJ1-5|.|TRBV4-1|.
CASSQADRKNQPQHF
TGCGCCAGCAGCCAAGCAGACAGGAAGAATCAGCCCCAGCATTTT
>TRBJ2-7|TRBD1|TRBV9|.
CASSPDPGQVPSYEQYF
TGTGCCAGCAGCCCAGATCCGGGACAGGTCCCTTCGTACGAGCAGTACTTC
>TRBJ2-2|.|TRBV19|.
CASSIGGLNTGELFF
TGTGCCAGTAGTATAGGGGGGCTGAACACCGGGGAGCTGTTTTTT
>TRBJ2-3|.|TRBV29-1|.
CSGRSSPWGADTQYF
TGCAGCGGCCGCTCATCACCTTGGGGGGCAGATACGCAGTATTTT
>TRBJ2-3|.|TRBV9|.
CASSAEGTSTDTQYF
TGTGCCAGCAGCGCCGAAGGGACTAGCACAGATACGCAGTATTTT
>TRBJ1-1|TRBD1|TRBV6-1|.
CASSSDRATNTEAFF
TGTGCCAGCAGTTCCGACAGGGCTACGAACACTGAAGCTTTCTTT
>TRBJ2-2|TRBD2|TRBV27|.
CASMEGTSYGELFF
TGTGCCAGCATGGAAGGGACTAGCTACGGGGAGCTGTTTTTT
>TRBJ2-1|TRBD2|TRBV25-1|.
CASSDPFSGSREQFF
TGTGCCAGCAGCGACCCTTTTAGCGGGAGTCGCGAGCAGTTCTTC
>TRBJ1-5|TRBD1|TRBV6-6|.
CASSPPTGNSNQPQHF
TGTGCCAGCAGTCCGCCGACAGGGAACAGCAATCAGCCCCAGCATTTT
>TRBJ2-5|TRBD1|TRBV9|.
CASSPRTGGRETQYF
TGTGCCAGCAGCCCCCGGACAGGGGGCCGGGAGACCCAGTACTTC
>TRBJ2-7|.|TRBV7-2|.
CASRVGQYYEQYF
TGTGCCAGCCGTGTAGGACAGTACTACGAGCAGTACTTC
>TRBJ1-1|.|TRBV6-6|.
CASSQGGGDTEAFF
TGTGCCAGCAGCCAAGGTGGAGGGGACACTGAAGCTTTCTTT
>TRBJ1-5|.|TRBV15|.
CATSTTEVGPQHF
TGTGCCACCAGCACAACGGAGGTGGGGCCCCAGCATTTT
>TRBJ2-7|.|TRBV5-4|.
CASSPAIRSGCEQYF
TGTGCCAGCAGCCCGGCTATCAGATCCGGGTGCGAGCAGTACTTC
>TRBJ2-7|.|TRBV6-1|.
CASPPRDRDTYEQYF
TGTGCCAGCCCTCCCAGGGACCGGGACACGTACGAGCAGTACTTC
>TRBJ2-7|TRBD2|TRBV15|.
CATSRAEGLAGDGSYEQYF
TGTGCCACCAGCAGAGCAGAAGGACTAGCGGGAGATGGGTCCTACGAGCAGTACTTC
>TRBJ2-5|.|TRBV15|.
CATSRVTSQETQYF
TGTGCCACCAGCAGAGTCACTTCCCAAGAGACCCAGTACTTC
>TRBJ2-1|.|TRBV28|.
CASSSNYNEQFF
TGTGCCAGCAGTTCCAACTACAATGAGCAGTTCTTC
>TRBJ2-3|TRBD1|TRBV5-4|.
CASSPPGQGDRDF
TGTGCCAGCAGCCCTCCGGGACAGGGAGACAGGGATTTT
>TRBJ1-2|TRBD1|TRBV28|.
CASSLLQGNYGYTF
TGTGCCAGCAGTTTATTACAGGGGAACTATGGCTACACCTTC
>TRBJ2-1|.|TRBV28|.
CASKNSNPYNEQFF
TGTGCCAGCAAAAATAGCAACCCCTACAATGAGCAGTTCTTC
>TRBJ2-2|.|TRBV7-9|.
CASSLDTPNTGELFF
TGTGCCAGCAGCTTAGACACCCCGAACACCGGGGAGCTGTTTTTT
>TRBJ2-7|.|TRBV7-9|.
CASSRTGGSGEQYF
TGTGCCAGCAGCCGGACGGGGGGCAGTGGGGAGCAGTACTTC
>TRBJ1-1|.|TRBV19|.
CASSIVSNTEAFF
TGTGCCAGTAGTATAGTATCGAACACTGAAGCTTTCTTT
>TRBJ1-3|TRBD1|TRBV27|few
CASSLSGTGRNTIYF
TGTGCCAGCAGTTTAAGTGGGACAGGCCGAAACACCATATATTTT
>TRBJ1-2|.|TRBV13|.
CASSYRQTDNYGYTF
TGTGCCAGCAGCTACCGACAGACTGATAACTATGGCTACACCTTC
>TRBJ2-2|TRBD1|TRBV7-9|few
CASSLTRGQSTGELFF
TGTGCCAGCAGCTTAACGAGGGGGCAGAGCACCGGGGAGCTGTTTTTT
>TRBJ2-2|TRBD2|TRBV5-6|.
CASSWGTSGNTGELFF
TGTGCCAGCAGCTGGGGGACTAGCGGGAACACCGGGGAGCTGTTTTTT
>TRBJ2-6|.|TRBV9|.
CASSVAGANVLTF
TGTGCCAGCAGCGTCGCTGGGGCCAACGTCCTGACTTTC
>TRBJ2-1|TRBD2|TRBV9|.
CASSVGTSGYNEQFF
TGTGCCAGCAGCGTGGGGACTAGCGGCTACAATGAGCAGTTCTTC
>TRBJ1-1|.|TRBV19|.
CASSIGGFFTEAFF
TGTGCCAGTAGTATTGGGGGCTTCTTCACTGAAGCTTTCTTT
>TRBJ2-1|TRBD2|TRBV4-3|.
CASSPAAGGMGEQFF
TGCGCCAGCAGCCCAGCGGCGGGGGGTATGGGAGAGCAGTTCTTC
>TRBJ1-6|.|TRBV7-6|few
CASSYRESNSPLHF
TGTGCCAGCAGCTATAGGGAGTCCAATTCACCCCTCCACTTT
>TRBJ1-1|.|TRBV10-3|.
CAISESFRTEAFF
TGTGCCATCAGTGAGTCGTTCAGGACTGAAGCTTTCTTT
>TRBJ1-3|.|TRBV6-6|once
CAARGSSADTIYF
TGTGCCGCCCGCGGGAGTTCCGCGGACACCATATATTTT
>TRBJ2-2|TRBD2|TRBV4-1|.
CASSRPGGLVNTGELFF
TGCGCCAGCAGCCGTCCGGGGGGTTTGGTGAACACCGGGGAGCTGTTTTTT
>TRBJ1-1|TRBD1|TRBV4-1|.
CASSQEAGGVGSEAFF
TGCGCCAGCAGCCAAGAGGCAGGGGGAGTAGGTTCTGAAGCTTTCTTT
>TRBJ1-1|.|TRBV11-2|.
CASSPGIEGLTEAFF
TGTGCCAGCAGCCCGGGGATTGAGGGTCTCACTGAAGCTTTCTTT
>TRBJ2-1|TRBD2|TRBV4-1|.
CASSQDRLADYNEQFF
TGCGCCAGCAGCCAAGATCGGCTAGCGGACTACAATGAGCAGTTCTTC
>TRBJ2-3|TRBD2|TRBV4-1|few
CASSLAGGPLTDTQYF
TGCGCCAGCAGCCTAGCGGGGGGGCCTTTGACAGATACGCAGTATTTT
>TRBJ2-7|.|TRBV7-6|.
CASSLEDAGALYEQYF
TGTGCCAGCAGCTTAGAGGATGCGGGGGCGCTCTACGAGCAGTACTTC